A single sample is the source of the 29 T cell receptor beta chains below, sequenced in a study of OX40 agonist ivuxolimab in advanced cancers. TCRdb's copy holds only in-frame clones and misses some; the assay was immunoSEQ multiplex PCR. In the table there are about 84,000 clones, around 94% of which are singletons. This specimen was CD4+ or CD8+ T cells sorted from blood, taken in a trial of the OX40 agonist ivuxolimab. These receptors all come from an adult with an advanced solid tumor such as melanoma, head and neck, liver or kidney cancer.

The chain combines TRBV29-1 with TRBJ2-7; tentative D call: TRBD2 (6 bases). Germline CDR1 is SQVTM and CDR2 is ANQGSEA. V was pared by 4 bases and J by 2 bases, with 15 bases between. The CDR3 is 14 amino acids. CDR3 protein: CSVGGKTGAYEQYF. The CDR3 DNA follows: TGCAGCGTTGGAGGGAAAACGGGAGCCTACGAGCAGTACTTC.

The chain carries TRBV29-1 and TRBJ1-1; D remains ambiguous. Trimming cost V 1 base and J 0 bases, with 3 bases left between them. This CDR3 is 12 amino acids long. The V gene's germline CDR1 is SQVTM and CDR2 ANQGSEA. CDR3 nucleotides: TGCAGCGTTGAAGGGCTGAACACTGAAGCTTTCTTT. It encodes CSVEGLNTEAFF.

This chain uses TRBV13 with TRBJ2-3, with D perhaps assigned TRBD1 or TRBD2 (5 bases each). CDR1 and CDR2 from the germline V gene are PRHDT and FYEKMQ (reference sequence). V lost 5 bases and J 1 base, leaving 10 bases between the germline ends. The CDR3 consists of 14 residues. CDR3 in DNA: TGTGCCAGCAGCCCGGGGCTTGGCACAGATACGCAGTATTTT. Translating it yields CASSPGLGTDTQYF.

This sequence joins TRBV13 and TRBJ2-1; TRBD2 matches 9 bases. CDR3 length: 15 residues. Germline CDR1 and CDR2: PRHDT and FYEKMQ (reference sequence). J lost 9 bases, V lost 4 bases, and 10 bases had no gene match. DNA for the CDR3: TGTGCCAGCAGCTCGAGCGGGGGGACCGACGGTGAGCAGTTCTTC. Translation gives CASSSSGGTDGEQFF.

In DNA form, the CDR3 reads TGTGCCAGCAGAACAGGGGGCTCGGAGACCCAGTACTTC. Translating it yields CASRTGGSETQYF. The chain couples TRBV27 to TRBJ2-5, with 9 bases aligning to TRBD1. Germline assignment: CDR1 MNHEY and CDR2 SMNVEV (reference sequence). With 6 bases clipped from V and 5 bases from J, the junction kept 4 bases outside the gene matches. The CDR3 is made up of 13 amino acids.

V usage is TRBV30 and J usage is TRBJ2-1; D may be TRBD2 (6 bases). V lost 5 bases, J lost 4 bases, and 21 bases lay in between. In germline, CDR1 is GTSNPN, CDR2 SVGIG (reference sequence). The CDR3 runs 16 residues. The CDR3 is CAWFAPSGSLYNEQFF. The DNA for the CDR3 is TGTGCCTGGTTCGCTCCGAGCGGGTCCCTATACAATGAGCAGTTCTTC.

V is TRBV11-2 and J is TRBJ2-7, with TRBD2 matching over 9 bases. V lost 6 bases to trimming and J lost 5 bases; unmatched junction nucleotides: 11. Germline V gives CDR1 SGHAT, CDR2 FQNNGV. The CDR3 runs 15 residues. The CDR3 loop reads CASRQSSGTIHEQYF. CDR3 sequence (DNA): TGTGCCAGCAGACAATCTAGCGGGACAATCCACGAGCAGTACTTC.

The genes are TRBV7-6 and TRBJ2-3, with 7 bases fitting TRBD1. Trimming at V came to 5 bases and at J to 3 bases, leaving 11 bases not matched to a gene. This CDR3 spans 16 amino acids. Germline CDR1 and CDR2: SGHVS and FNYEAQ. In DNA form, the CDR3 reads TGTGCCAGCAGCGCAGAGACAGGGCATGTGACAGATACGCAGTATTTT. Its protein product is CASSAETGHVTDTQYF.

V and J are TRBV13 and TRBJ2-3, with TRBD2 matching over 11 bases. V was pared by 1 base and J by 4 bases, with 7 bases of the junction left unmatched. The V gene's germline CDR1 is PRHDT and CDR2 FYEKMQ (reference sequence). The CDR3 consists of 17 residues. CDR3 residues: CASSLELAGEVPDTQYF. The CDR3 bases are TGTGCCAGCAGCTTAGAACTAGCGGGAGAAGTTCCAGATACGCAGTATTTT.

The rearrangement uses TRBV11-2 and TRBJ2-3, with 7 bases aligning to TRBD2. This CDR3 has 15 residues. Per the germline V gene, CDR1 is SGHAT and CDR2 is FQNNGV. J lost 2 bases, V lost 4 bases, and 6 bases had no gene match. CDR3 loop: CASSSVAGNTDTQYF. The CDR3 coding sequence is TGTGCCAGCAGCTCCGTAGCGGGTAACACAGATACGCAGTATTTT.

The CDR3 nucleotides read TGTGCCAGCAGTCTATACCTCGAGCGGGATGGGGACGAGCAGTACTTC. It encodes CASSLYLERDGDEQYF. The chain joins TRBV28 to TRBJ2-7, with 7 bases lining up with TRBD2. The junction had 15 bases not matched to a gene; V was cut back by 5 bases and J by 5 bases. The CDR3 is made up of 16 amino acids. Germline CDR1 MDHEN, CDR2 SYDVKM.

DNA for the CDR3: TGCGCCAGCAGCCAAGGACAGGGAGTGACAGATACGCAGTATTTT. It specifies CASSQGQGVTDTQYF. The rearrangement links TRBV4-1 to TRBJ2-3, with 7 bases aligning to TRBD1. This CDR3 has 15 amino acids. CDR1 is MGHRA, CDR2 YSYEKL, per germline. J was trimmed by 3 bases and V by 1 base; bases with no gene match: 4.

The chain has TRBV6-1 and TRBJ2-5; D might be TRBD2 (6 bases). Per germline, CDR1 MNHNS and CDR2 SASEGT. The CDR3 covers 15 residues. Between the trimmed V and J ends, which lost 7 bases and 2 bases, there was a span of 17 bases. CDR3 DNA: TGTGCCAGCACTCTACGGGACTTCTCGCAAGAGACCCAGTACTTC. This translates into CASTLRDFSQETQYF.

This rearrangement joins TRBV6-6 to TRBJ2-7, with TRBD2 matching over 10 bases. V was pared by 0 bases and J by 3 bases, with 2 bases of the junction left unmatched. The germline V gene has CDR1 MNHNY and CDR2 SVGAGI (reference sequence). This CDR3 contains 15 residues. CDR3 in DNA: TGTGCCAGCAGTTACTCACCTAGCGGGAGCTACGAGCAGTACTTC. Its translation: CASSYSPSGSYEQYF.

The V call is TRBV29-1, the J call TRBJ2-7, with 7 bases that match TRBD1. Germline V gene sequence: CDR1 SQVTM, CDR2 ANQGSEA. The CDR3 is 12 residues long. Trimming took 6 bases from V and 4 from J; bases not matched to a gene: 6. The CDR3 is CSVAGTEYEQYF. CDR3 coding DNA: TGCAGCGTCGCTGGGACAGAATACGAGCAGTACTTC.

The chain carries TRBV27 and TRBJ1-2, with 10 bases fitting TRBD1. The germline V gene encodes CDR1 MNHEY and CDR2 SMNVEV (reference sequence). The CDR3 spans 14 residues. V shed 5 bases and J 7 bases; nucleotides not matched to a gene: 7. The CDR3 loop is CASSMGQGIGGYTF. The CDR3 nucleotides are TGTGCCAGCAGTATGGGACAGGGGATCGGTGGCTACACCTTC.

This clone was found once. The genes are TRBV27 and TRBJ2-3, with 10 bases aligning to TRBD1. This CDR3 has 17 amino acids. Germline V gene sequence: CDR1 MNHEY, CDR2 SMNVEV (reference sequence). After removal of 5 bases from V and 5 bases from J, the junction contained 13 bases not matched to a gene. In nucleotides, the CDR3 is TGTGCCAGCAGTCTCACGACCGACAGGGGGCGAAGAGATACGCAGTATTTT. Its protein is CASSLTTDRGRRDTQYF.

In this sample, this clone turned up once. The chain links TRBV5-1 to TRBJ2-1, with 8 bases lining up with TRBD1. The junction had 16 bases not matched to a gene; V was cut back by 4 bases and J by 7 bases. Germline CDR1 SGHRS, CDR2 YFSETQ. The CDR3 covers 17 residues. CDR3: CASSAGGARGPRNEQFF. The CDR3 DNA reads TGCGCCAGCAGCGCCGGTGGGGCCAGGGGGCCCAGGAATGAGCAGTTCTTC.

The chain joins TRBV6-5 to TRBJ2-1; TRBD2 might be the D (5 bases). Trimming removed 2 bases from V and 7 bases from J, with 12 bases in between. The CDR3 contains 14 residues. Germline lookup yields CDR1 MNHEY and CDR2 SVGAGI. For the CDR3, the DNA is TGTGCCAGCAGTTACGGGCCCTCGGGGAATGAGCAGTTCTTC. Amino acid sequence: CASSYGPSGNEQFF.

This clone is categorized as medium-sized. The gene calls are TRBV2 and TRBJ2-1; TRBD2 aligns across 8 bases. Trimming at V came to 4 bases and at J to 9 bases, leaving 14 bases not matched to a gene. The CDR3 length is 16 residues. Germline V gene lookup returns CDR1 SNHLY and CDR2 FYNNEI. Here the CDR3 reads CASSGQTSGLGGEQFF. CDR3 DNA sequence: TGTGCCAGCAGTGGCCAAACTAGCGGTCTGGGGGGTGAGCAGTTCTTC.

The genes are TRBV19 and TRBJ2-5; D is perhaps TRBD1 or TRBD2 (5 bases each). Germline V CDR1 and CDR2: LNHDA, SQIVND (reference sequence). The CDR3 covers 13 residues. Trimming left V 3 bases short and J 5 bases short, with 10 bases between. The CDR3 DNA sequence: TGTGCCAGTAGTATCTACGAGGGGGAGACCCAGTACTTC. Encoded protein: CASSIYEGETQYF.

V and J are TRBV7-9 and TRBJ2-2, with a tentative D call TRBD2 (6 bases). Germline V gene sequence: CDR1 SEHNR, CDR2 FQNEAQ (reference sequence). Trimming took off 6 bases at V and 2 bases at J, with 19 bases between the two ends. This CDR3 spans 17 amino acids. The chain's CDR3 is CASRKRSGRENTGELFF. The DNA for the CDR3 is TGTGCCAGCAGGAAACGGAGTGGGCGGGAAAACACCGGGGAGCTGTTTTTT.

This chain joins TRBV15 and TRBJ1-2; 8 bases line up with TRBD1. V dropped 1 base and J dropped 2; count of bases not matched to a gene: 6. Germline V gives CDR1 LNHNV, CDR2 YYDKDF (reference sequence). CDR3 length: 16 amino acids. This CDR3 is CATSRGLGDRNYGYTF. CDR3 nucleotides: TGTGCCACCAGCAGAGGTTTAGGGGACAGGAACTATGGCTACACCTTC.

The chain recombines TRBV28 with TRBJ1-3; D not resolved. CDR3 length: 19 residues. CDR1 is MDHEN and CDR2 is SYDVKM in the germline V gene. Trimming left V 3 bases short and J 5 bases short, with 26 bases between. The CDR3 sequence: CASSFSRLSHAQRRNTIYF. CDR3 in DNA: TGTGCCAGCAGTTTTTCCAGACTCTCACATGCCCAGCGACGAAACACCATATATTTT.

V is TRBV13 and J is TRBJ2-2; 8 positions agree with TRBD2. The ends lost 2 bases at V and 4 bases at J; junction bases unmatched: 6. The CDR3 has 16 residues. Germline V gene sequence: CDR1 PRHDT, CDR2 FYEKMQ (reference sequence). CDR3 DNA: TGTGCCAGCAGCTTACCGGGACTAGTAGGCACCGGGGAGCTGTTTTTT. It yields the protein CASSLPGLVGTGELFF.

V is TRBV7-2 and J is TRBJ2-7; D is tentatively TRBD1 or TRBD2 (5 bases each). Germline V CDR1 and CDR2: SGHTA, FQGNSA. V was pared by 2 bases and J by 3 bases, with 11 bases between. The CDR3 spans 14 residues. The chain's CDR3 is CASSLPGRDYEQYF. The CDR3 nucleotides are TGTGCCAGCAGCTTACCGGGACGAGACTACGAGCAGTACTTC.

This chain connects TRBV28 to TRBJ2-4; 7 nucleotides match TRBD1. Germline CDR1 is MDHEN and CDR2 is SYDVKM. V shed 6 bases, J shed 10 bases, and the junction held 6 bases outside the gene matches. The length of the CDR3 is 12 residues. The chain's CDR3 is CASSSTGDIQYF. The DNA for the CDR3 is TGTGCCAGCAGCTCTACAGGGGATATTCAGTACTTC. The full variable domain, rest sourced from reference TRBV28 and TRBJ2-4, is DVKVTQSSRYLVKRTGEKVFLECVQDMDHENMFWYRQDPGLGLRLIYFSYDVKMKEKGDIPEGYSVSREKKERFSLILESASTNQTSMYLCASSSTGDIQYFGAGTRLSVL.

In its sample, this clone was seen once. The CDR3 coding sequence is TGTGCCAGCAGCTTAGTGGGGGCCCTAGGAGCCTACGAGCAGTACTTC. This encodes CASSLVGALGAYEQYF. The rearrangement joins TRBV11-2 to TRBJ2-7; D perhaps matches TRBD1 (6 bases). CDR1 is SGHAT and CDR2 is FQNNGV in the germline V gene. The CDR3 has 16 amino acids. V lost 1 base, J lost 2 bases, and 15 bases lay in between.

The V and J genes are TRBV27 and TRBJ1-1; D perhaps matches TRBD1 (5 bases). Germline lookup yields CDR1 MNHEY and CDR2 SMNVEV (reference sequence). This CDR3 is 16 amino acids long. The germline V and J ends were trimmed by 9 bases and 0 bases, with 20 bases remaining between them. The CDR3 is CASSLTWTLMNTEAFF. The CDR3 DNA follows: TGTGCCAGTTCCCTCACCTGGACACTTATGAACACTGAAGCTTTCTTT.